A selection of T cell receptor beta chains follows, all from one sample in a study of blood T cells in healthy people across ages. TCRdb fed the 5' RACE reads into MiXCR, producing one record per CDR3 protein. In the table there are around 800,000 distinct CDR3 sequences, under 30% of which are singletons. The same sample was also used in a study of T cells of mothers and their children.

The sequencing sample was made of blood. The receptor source for this set is a boy aged 5-17 years in good health. CDR3s include the opening cysteine and the closing phenylalanine or tryptophan. Each record gives: D gene, V gene, J gene, CDR3 protein. The D gene is left open where the match is weak.

d_call: TRBD2; v_call: TRBV6-1; j_call: TRBJ2-2; cdr3_aa: CASSHRASGDGTGELFF
d_call: TRBD1; v_call: TRBV20-1; j_call: TRBJ1-4; cdr3_aa: CSAHDRVEQEKLFF
d_call: .; v_call: TRBV5-1; j_call: TRBJ2-3; cdr3_aa: CASSLDTGPRADTQYF
d_call: TRBD1; v_call: TRBV12-3/TRBV12-4; j_call: TRBJ2-5; cdr3_aa: CASSAGQGRRTQYF
d_call: .; v_call: TRBV12-3/TRBV12-4; j_call: .; cdr3_aa: CASSLTRLAKETQYF
d_call: TRBD1; v_call: TRBV12-3/TRBV12-4; j_call: TRBJ1-2; cdr3_aa: CASSPTGGPIYGYTF
d_call: .; v_call: TRBV7-9; j_call: TRBJ2-1; cdr3_aa: CASSPGQFVQFF
d_call: .; v_call: TRBV10-1; j_call: TRBJ1-6; cdr3_aa: CASSEGRINSPLHF
d_call: TRBD2; v_call: TRBV12-3/TRBV12-4; j_call: TRBJ2-6; cdr3_aa: CASAGVHSGANVLTF
d_call: .; v_call: TRBV10-2; j_call: TRBJ2-1; cdr3_aa: CASSPVQGGYNEQFF
d_call: TRBD1; v_call: TRBV14; j_call: .; cdr3_aa: CASSDIRGQGRWDEQYF
d_call: .; v_call: TRBV20-1; j_call: TRBJ2-3; cdr3_aa: CSARGGSPDTQYF
d_call: TRBD1; v_call: TRBV3-1; j_call: TRBJ2-3; cdr3_aa: CASSHGTEGDTQYF
d_call: .; v_call: TRBV6-1; j_call: TRBJ2-3; cdr3_aa: CASSLGIEDTQYF
d_call: TRBD1; v_call: TRBV29-1; j_call: TRBJ1-4; cdr3_aa: CSVPTGELGFF
d_call: TRBD1; v_call: TRBV29-1; j_call: TRBJ2-5; cdr3_aa: CSVVPDRVIETQYF
d_call: TRBD2; v_call: TRBV13; j_call: TRBJ2-7; cdr3_aa: CASSLWTSGGLDGVDEQYF
d_call: .; v_call: TRBV12-3/TRBV12-4; j_call: TRBJ1-2; cdr3_aa: CASSLRRDGSNYGYTF
d_call: .; v_call: TRBV6-5; j_call: TRBJ1-2; cdr3_aa: CASSYSNAPHGYTF
d_call: .; v_call: TRBV12-3/TRBV12-4; j_call: TRBJ1-4; cdr3_aa: CASSLGGHGEKLFF
d_call: .; v_call: TRBV6-2/TRBV6-3; j_call: .; cdr3_aa: CASKKGPGMTHEQFF
d_call: .; v_call: TRBV20-1; j_call: TRBJ2-7; cdr3_aa: CSVPTTSRGSYEQYF
d_call: TRBD1; v_call: TRBV7-7; j_call: TRBJ2-2; cdr3_aa: CASSSSGTGGTGELFF
d_call: .; v_call: TRBV25-1; j_call: TRBJ1-4; cdr3_aa: CASSPSRGRNEKLFF
d_call: .; v_call: TRBV15; j_call: TRBJ2-5; cdr3_aa: CATSRPGYQETQYF
d_call: .; v_call: TRBV11-2; j_call: TRBJ2-1; cdr3_aa: CASSTVRGPNNEQFF
d_call: .; v_call: TRBV7-2; j_call: TRBJ1-1; cdr3_aa: CASSFWGGPLNTEAFF
d_call: .; v_call: TRBV2; j_call: TRBJ2-1; cdr3_aa: CASSEGRQYNEQFF
d_call: TRBD1; v_call: TRBV20-1; j_call: TRBJ2-3; cdr3_aa: CSATSTGGNTDTQYF
d_call: TRBD1; v_call: TRBV5-1; j_call: TRBJ2-5; cdr3_aa: CASSTQGAQGETQYF
d_call: .; v_call: TRBV11-2; j_call: TRBJ1-2; cdr3_aa: CASSPQDNYGYTF
d_call: TRBD2; v_call: TRBV28; j_call: TRBJ2-3; cdr3_aa: CASSPLGPTSLVDTQYF
d_call: TRBD2; v_call: TRBV20-1; j_call: .; cdr3_aa: CSASSLAGGRGEQFF
d_call: .; v_call: TRBV4-2; j_call: TRBJ1-3; cdr3_aa: CASSQDTGPNSGNTIYF
d_call: TRBD1; v_call: TRBV5-1; j_call: TRBJ2-5; cdr3_aa: CASSLDGQGNQETQYF
d_call: TRBD2; v_call: TRBV28; j_call: TRBJ2-1; cdr3_aa: CASSLGLGGYNEQFF
d_call: .; v_call: TRBV5-1; j_call: TRBJ1-2; cdr3_aa: CASSLDRANYGYTF
d_call: .; v_call: TRBV3-1; j_call: TRBJ2-5; cdr3_aa: CASSPVRGQETQYF
d_call: TRBD2; v_call: TRBV9; j_call: TRBJ2-2; cdr3_aa: CASSVGGTSGMHTGELFF
d_call: TRBD1; v_call: TRBV27; j_call: TRBJ2-1; cdr3_aa: CASSLVGTGTNEQFF
d_call: .; v_call: TRBV20-1; j_call: .; cdr3_aa: CSASNERVGYEQYF
d_call: .; v_call: TRBV7-9; j_call: TRBJ2-1; cdr3_aa: CAGSKGFRRSSYNEQFF
d_call: .; v_call: TRBV4-1; j_call: TRBJ2-5; cdr3_aa: CASSQEEGPQETQYF
d_call: TRBD1; v_call: TRBV7-6; j_call: TRBJ1-2; cdr3_aa: CASSPPWTGFNYGYTF
d_call: TRBD2; v_call: TRBV6-1; j_call: TRBJ2-3; cdr3_aa: CASSEESWRGGTDTQYF
d_call: TRBD1; v_call: TRBV28; j_call: TRBJ2-7; cdr3_aa: CASSKDRGVDSYEQYF
d_call: .; v_call: TRBV30; j_call: TRBJ1-2; cdr3_aa: CAWREKGYTF
d_call: .; v_call: TRBV5-1; j_call: TRBJ2-7; cdr3_aa: CASSSDPGQYSGEQYF
d_call: TRBD2; v_call: TRBV6-2/TRBV6-3; j_call: TRBJ2-1; cdr3_aa: CASSRGLAGISYNEQFF
d_call: TRBD1; v_call: TRBV6-1; j_call: TRBJ2-1; cdr3_aa: CASSSQGYHNEQFF
d_call: TRBD2; v_call: TRBV4-2; j_call: TRBJ2-7; cdr3_aa: CASRDYLNEQYF
d_call: TRBD1; v_call: TRBV6-1; j_call: TRBJ1-1; cdr3_aa: CASIRTGVGEAFF
d_call: TRBD2; v_call: TRBV7-9; j_call: TRBJ2-3; cdr3_aa: CASSLGGLVGSDTQYF
d_call: .; v_call: TRBV27; j_call: TRBJ2-7; cdr3_aa: CASSSPDRPYEQYF
d_call: TRBD1; v_call: TRBV6-1; j_call: TRBJ2-6; cdr3_aa: CASSEVQPGQWTGANVLTF
d_call: TRBD1; v_call: TRBV19; j_call: TRBJ2-7; cdr3_aa: CASSSSGQRAGEQYF